The 16 T cell receptor beta chains in this list originate from one sample, sequenced in a study of blood T cell repertoires in COVID-19. Here immunoSEQ multiplex PCR was the method, and the copy in TCRdb shows in-frame clones only, minus some. The sample has about 200,000 clones; about 85% are singletons. Sequencing was carried out using peripheral blood. These receptors were taken from a man aged 35-49 years with acute or convalescent COVID-19.

This clone was detected once. This chain connects TRBV27 to TRBJ1-4, with D hard to call. Germline lookup yields CDR1 MNHEY and CDR2 SMNVEV (reference sequence). The CDR3 is 12 amino acids. Trimming stripped 6 bases from V and 11 bases from J, with 13 bases between. CDR3 protein: CASSPGGWKLFF. For the CDR3, the DNA is TGTGCCAGCAGCCCTGGAGGGTGGAAACTGTTTTTT.

The chain uses TRBV18 and TRBJ1-2; TRBD1 matches at 10 bases. Germline CDR1 is KGHSH and CDR2 is LQKENI. The junction had 13 bases not matched to a gene; V was cut back by 6 bases and J by 6 bases. This CDR3 has 16 amino acids. In nucleotides, the CDR3 is TGTGCCAGCTCGCCCGCACCGGGACAGGGGAAAGATGGCTACACCTTC. Amino acid sequence: CASSPAPGQGKDGYTF.

The chain links TRBV30 to TRBJ2-6; 7 positions match TRBD1. CDR1 and CDR2 from the germline V gene are GTSNPN and SVGIG (reference sequence). This CDR3 region has 16 residues. V lost 1 base and J lost 2; bases outside the gene matches: 5. CDR3 region: CAWSGITGAGANVLTF. In DNA, the CDR3 is TGTGCCTGGAGTGGGATTACAGGGGCTGGGGCCAACGTCCTGACTTTC.

This chain links TRBV29-1 with TRBJ2-3; TRBD2 is a possible D gene (6 bases). This CDR3 contains 12 residues. CDR1 and CDR2 (germline): SQVTM, ANQGSEA. Trimming took off 7 bases at V and 6 bases at J, with 14 bases between the two ends. CDR3 amino acids: CSALDYGDTQYF. In DNA, the CDR3 is TGCAGCGCCCTGGACTACGGGGATACGCAGTATTTT.

V is TRBV6-5 and J is TRBJ2-5, with 7 bases matching TRBD1. This CDR3 comprises 14 residues. Losses at the gene ends were 6 bases for V and 7 bases for J; bases not matched to a gene: 11. Germline V gives CDR1 MNHEY, CDR2 SVGAGI. The CDR3 DNA reads as TGTGCCAGCAGCCGGGACAGTCTTTATAGGACCCAGTACTTC. Translating gives CASSRDSLYRTQYF.

J is TRBJ1-5 and V is TRBV6-5; D call uncertain. The CDR3 has 14 residues. Germline V gene lookup returns CDR1 MNHEY and CDR2 SVGAGI. With 5 bases removed from V and 6 bases from J, the gap between germline ends came to 14 bases. The DNA of the CDR3 is TGTGCCAGCAGTCCACCCGGAGGGTTTCAGCCCCAGCATTTT. It translates to CASSPPGGFQPQHF.

This clone was found once. The V call is TRBV7-3, the J call TRBJ1-2; the D is unclear. From germline, CDR1 is SGHTA and CDR2 FQGTGA. CDR3 length: 13 residues. V was pared by 2 bases and J by 7 bases, with 11 bases between. Here the CDR3 reads CASSLAEGVGYTF. In DNA form, the CDR3 reads TGTGCCAGCAGCTTAGCGGAAGGTGTTGGCTACACCTTC.

The chain recombines TRBV2 with TRBJ2-7; the D gene is possibly TRBD1 (5 bases). Germline loops: CDR1 SNHLY, CDR2 FYNNEI. V shed 7 bases and J shed 2 bases, with 18 bases lying between them. The CDR3 is 15 amino acids. CDR3 sequence (DNA): TGTGCCAGCAATCGCCGACAGTTCTCCCCCTACGAGCAGTACTTC. It yields the protein CASNRRQFSPYEQYF. The complete variable domain, with remaining parts taken from reference TRBV2 and TRBJ2-7, reads EPEVTQTPSHQVTQMGQEVILRCVPISNHLYFYWYRQILGQKVEFLVSFYNNEISEKSEIFDDQFSVERPDGSNFTLKIRSTKLEDSAMYFCASNRRQFSPYEQYFGPGTRLTVT.

This clone appeared once. The chain links TRBV21-1 to TRBJ2-6; no check of the table's D call, TRBD2, against the DNA was made. TRBV21-1 is annotated as a pseudogene. CDR3 length: 16 amino acids. CDR3 nucleotides: TGTGCCAGCATCGGGGGGGGCCGTGGGAGGGCCAACGTCCTGACTTTC. It yields the protein CASIGGGRGRANVLTF.

Worth noting for this clone: Distinct nucleotide sequences in the sample also encode this CDR3. The chain carries TRBV4-2 and TRBJ1-2; TRBD1 matches at 8 bases. Germline-derived CDR1 and CDR2 are LGHNA and YNFKEQ. V was clipped by 0 bases and J by 8 bases; unmatched bases: 8. This CDR3 has 15 residues. CDR3 DNA sequence: TGTGCCAGCAGCCAAGATGGGCAGGGGGCGCGCGGCTACACCTTC. Amino acid sequence: CASSQDGQGARGYTF.

This clone was observed a few times. The chain is built from TRBV7-6 and TRBJ2-7; 9 bases map to TRBD1. The germline V gene has CDR1 SGHVS and CDR2 FNYEAQ. The CDR3 has 16 residues. Trimming at V came to 3 bases and at J to 4 bases, leaving 10 bases not matched to a gene. The CDR3 sequence is CASSFSLGTGYYEQYF. The CDR3 nucleotides are TGTGCCAGCAGCTTCTCCCTGGGGACAGGGTATTACGAGCAGTACTTC.

The chain is built from TRBV19 and TRBJ1-2, with 10 positions matching TRBD1. V lost 2 bases and J lost 6; bases outside the gene matches: 3. CDR1 is LNHDA, CDR2 SQIVND, per germline (reference sequence). There are 14 residues in the CDR3. CDR3 DNA sequence: TGTGCCAGTAGTATATTGGACAGGGGGGATGGCTACACCTTC. Protein product: CASSILDRGDGYTF.

The chain joins TRBV7-2 to TRBJ1-1; D remains unclear. The CDR3 is 14 residues long. Trimming cost V 1 base and J 0 bases, with 6 bases left between them. The germline gives CDR1 SGHTA, CDR2 FQGNSA. The CDR3 DNA reads as TGTGCCAGCAGCTTAGACAGATTGAACACTGAAGCTTTCTTT. Translating it yields CASSLDRLNTEAFF.

This clone appeared once. The V and J genes are TRBV19 and TRBJ1-2, with 9 bases that match TRBD1. From germline, CDR1 is LNHDA and CDR2 SQIVND (reference sequence). The CDR3 spans 13 residues. V shed 6 bases, J shed 8 bases, and the junction held 7 bases outside the gene matches. CDR3 coding DNA: TGTGCCAGTAGGTGGACAGGGGAAATCGGCTACACCTTC. Its translation is CASRWTGEIGYTF.

This chain connects TRBV5-1 to TRBJ1-6, with TRBD1 identical over 7 bases. J lost 3 bases, V lost 1 base, and 4 bases had no gene match. Germline-derived CDR1 and CDR2 are SGHRS and YFSETQ. This CDR3 has 16 amino acids. The CDR3 loop is CASSLRGGGYNSPLHF. CDR3 bases: TGCGCCAGCAGCTTGCGAGGGGGCGGCTATAATTCACCCCTCCACTTT.

The CDR3 here is CASSLDPGQGARAFF. The DNA of the CDR3 is TGTGCCAGCAGCCTCGATCCGGGACAGGGGGCTCGAGCTTTCTTT. The V call is TRBV7-9, the J call TRBJ1-1; 12 bases agree with TRBD1. CDR1 is SEHNR, CDR2 FQNEAQ, per germline (reference sequence). The length of the CDR3 is 15 residues. J was trimmed by 10 bases and V by 5 bases; bases with no gene match: 11. The full variable domain, completed using reference TRBV7-9 and TRBJ1-1, is DTGVSQNPRHKITKRGQNVTFRCDPISEHNRLYWYRQTLGQGPEFLTYFQNEAQLEKSRLLSDRFSAERPKGSFSTLEIQRTEQGDSAMYLCASSLDPGQGARAFFGQGTRLTVV.